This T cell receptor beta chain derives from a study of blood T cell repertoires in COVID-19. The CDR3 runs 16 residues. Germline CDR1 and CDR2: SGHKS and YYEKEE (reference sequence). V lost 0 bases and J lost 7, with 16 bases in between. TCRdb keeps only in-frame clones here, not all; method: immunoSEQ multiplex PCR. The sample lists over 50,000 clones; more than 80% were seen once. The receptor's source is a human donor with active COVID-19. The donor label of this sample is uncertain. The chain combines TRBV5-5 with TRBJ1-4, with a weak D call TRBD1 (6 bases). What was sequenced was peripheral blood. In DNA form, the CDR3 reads TGTGCCAGCAGCTTGGATGTTCTGGGGGCGGGTGAAAAACTGTTTTTT. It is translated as CASSLDVLGAGEKLFF.